The 31 T cell receptor beta chains in this list originate from one sample, sequenced in a study of blood T cell repertoires in COVID-19. Profiling relied on immunoSEQ multiplex PCR, and the TCRdb table lists in-frame clones only, not all of them. Counted here are several thousand clones, around 84% occurring once; the ten biggest clones make up around 8%. The sequencing input was peripheral blood. The source is a human donor with active COVID-19. The donor label of this sample is uncertain.

This clone was picked up a small number of times. The CDR3 DNA reads TGTGCCATCAGTGAAGCAGACAGCCTAGGCTACACCTTC. This encodes CAISEADSLGYTF. The genes are TRBV10-3 and TRBJ1-2, with D perhaps matching TRBD1 (5 bases). The germline V gene encodes CDR1 ENHRY and CDR2 SYGVKD. CDR3 length: 13 amino acids. V shed 3 bases and J shed 8 bases, with 13 bases lying between them.

The rearrangement uses TRBV5-8 and TRBJ2-5; TRBD2 might be the D (5 bases). From germline, CDR1 is SGHTS and CDR2 YDEGEE. The CDR3 covers 16 residues. Deletions cut 3 bases from V and 4 bases from J, with 19 bases between. In DNA form, the CDR3 reads TGTGCCAGCAGCTCTCTAAAAGCCAACCGGGGAGAGACCCAGTACTTC. Amino acids: CASSSLKANRGETQYF. Complete variable domain (other parts from reference TRBV5-8 and TRBJ2-5): EAGVTQSPTHLIKTRGQQATLRCSPISGHTSVYWYQQALGLGLQFLLWYDEGEERNRGNFPPRFSGRQFPNYSSELNVNALELEDSALYLCASSSLKANRGETQYFGPGTRLLVL.

The J gene is TRBJ1-5, the V gene TRBV9; 7 bases agree with TRBD1. The CDR3 consists of 17 residues. Trimming removed 0 bases from V and 7 bases from J; junction bases left unmatched: 13. The germline CDR1 and CDR2 sequences are SGDLS and YYNGEE. CDR3 residues: CASSVAGQILISQPQHF. The CDR3 nucleotides read TGTGCCAGCAGCGTAGCGGGACAGATTCTTATTTCCCAGCCCCAGCATTTT.

The chain carries TRBV15 and TRBJ2-1; D uncertain. Trimming removed 0 bases from V and 2 bases from J, with 20 bases in between. The CDR3 has 19 residues. Germline assignment: CDR1 LNHNV and CDR2 YYDKDF (reference sequence). CDR3 nucleotide sequence: TGTGCCACCAGCAGAGATCCCCTCCTTACAGCCTCGACCTACAATGAGCAGTTCTTC. It encodes CATSRDPLLTASTYNEQFF. Filled out from reference TRBV15 and TRBJ2-1, the complete variable domain reads DAMVIQNPRYQVTQFGKPVTLSCSQTLNHNVMYWYQQKSSQAPKLLFHYYDKDFNNEADTPDNFQSRRPNTSFCFLDIRSPGLGDTAMYLCATSRDPLLTASTYNEQFFGPGTRLTVL.

This clone was picked up a small number of times. V and J are TRBV29-1 and TRBJ1-2; D not certain. CDR3 length: 15 residues. Between the trimmed V and J ends, which lost 2 bases and 4 bases, there was a span of 17 bases. CDR1 is SQVTM and CDR2 is ANQGSEA in the germline V gene. The CDR3 bases are TGCAGCGTTGAAACTCGACTCTCGACCCTCTATGGCTACACCTTC. Amino acid sequence: CSVETRLSTLYGYTF.

The chain uses TRBV5-6 and TRBJ1-1; TRBD1 aligns across 9 bases. There are 16 residues in the CDR3. V lost 4 bases, J lost 3 bases, and 10 bases stayed unmatched. CDR1 is SGHDT, CDR2 YYEEEE, per germline. The CDR3 sequence: CASSDAGTGTDTEAFF. CDR3 in DNA: TGTGCCAGCAGCGACGCCGGGACAGGGACAGACACTGAAGCTTTCTTT. Complete variable domain (other parts from reference TRBV5-6 and TRBJ1-1): DAGVTQSPTHLIKTRGQQVTLRCSPKSGHDTVSWYQQALGQGPQFIFQYYEEEERQRGNFPDRFSGHQFPNYSSELNVNALLLGDSALYLCASSDAGTGTDTEAFFGQGTRLTVV.

This clone occurred a few times. This sequence joins TRBV6-5 and TRBJ2-3, with D unclear. The V end was cut by 0 bases, the J end by 1 base, with 5 bases between. Germline CDR1 MNHEY, CDR2 SVGAGI. The CDR3 runs to 14 residues. The CDR3 loop is CASSYSRGTDTQYF. CDR3 sequence (DNA): TGTGCCAGCAGTTACTCGCGAGGCACAGATACGCAGTATTTT.

V is TRBV27 and J is TRBJ1-5; D remains ambiguous. The CDR3 totals 16 residues. V was clipped by 6 bases and J by 0 bases, with 15 bases between them. Germline V CDR1 and CDR2: MNHEY, SMNVEV (reference sequence). CDR3 sequence reads: CASRRDILYSNQPQHF. In DNA form, the CDR3 reads TGTGCCAGCAGACGTGACATCCTGTATAGCAATCAGCCCCAGCATTTT.

The rearrangement joins TRBV6-2 or TRBV6-3 to TRBJ2-1; 10 bases agree with TRBD2. Germline loops: CDR1 MNHEY, CDR2 SVGEGT. The ends lost 10 bases at V and 0 bases at J; junction bases unmatched: 12. CDR3 length: 17 amino acids. The CDR3 coding sequence is TGTGCCACCAGCACGGGTAGCGGGAGGAGCTCCTACAATGAGCAGTTCTTC. Protein: CATSTGSGRSSYNEQFF.

This clone occurred once. This chain connects TRBV2 to TRBJ1-5, with 7 bases lining up with TRBD1. The V segment lost 8 bases and the J segment 2 bases; nucleotides outside the gene matches: 9. The CDR3 consists of 15 residues. From germline, CDR1 is SNHLY and CDR2 FYNNEI. The CDR3 loop is CASATGSRGNQPQHF. DNA of the CDR3: TGTGCCAGCGCGACAGGGTCTCGTGGCAATCAGCCCCAGCATTTT.

This rearrangement joins TRBV28 to TRBJ2-4; the match to TRBD2 covers 7 bases. CDR3 length: 11 residues. Germline-derived CDR1 and CDR2 are MDHEN and SYDVKM. CDR3 coding DNA: TGTGCTACCCACCGGGGGGTAGGGCAGTACTTC. Translation: CATHRGVGQYF.

This clone was counted a single time. The chain uses TRBV2 and TRBJ2-7, with TRBD1 matching over 8 bases. After removal of 6 bases from V and 6 bases from J, the junction contained 7 bases not matched to a gene. Germline V lookup: CDR1 SNHLY, CDR2 FYNNEI. The CDR3 is 13 residues long. This chain's CDR3 is CASRPGQAPEQYF. As DNA, the CDR3 is TGTGCCAGCAGACCGGGACAGGCCCCCGAGCAGTACTTC.

The chain combines TRBV9 with TRBJ2-3; 8 bases agree with TRBD1. Per germline, CDR1 SGDLS and CDR2 YYNGEE. The CDR3 sequence is 17 residues long. Trimming at V came to 0 bases and at J to 1 base, leaving 7 bases not matched to a gene. The CDR3 nucleotides are TGTGCCAGCAGCGTAGAGGCCTACAGGGGGGGCACAGATACGCAGTATTTT. Residues: CASSVEAYRGGTDTQYF.

The rearrangement links TRBV12-2 to TRBJ2-5; the D segment call TRBD2 is taken from the table without a DNA check. TRBV12-2 is tagged as a pseudogene. The CDR3 runs 16 residues. The CDR3, as DNA: TGTGCAAGTCGCTCCATTCTAGCGGGAGGACAAGAGACCCAGTACTTC. Translating gives CASRSILAGGQETQYF.

CDR3 residues: CAPGRLKQPQHF. CDR3 DNA sequence: TGTGCCCCCGGGAGGCTAAAGCAGCCCCAGCATTTT. This sequence joins TRBV2 and TRBJ1-5; D not resolved. The CDR3 loop spans 12 amino acids. Germline V lookup: CDR1 SNHLY, CDR2 FYNNEI. Between the trimmed V and J ends, which lost 11 bases and 7 bases, there was a span of 15 bases.

The CDR3 DNA reads TGCGCCAGCAGCCAAGATGGGACAGGGGGCAAAGATACGCAGTATTTT. It encodes CASSQDGTGGKDTQYF. The V call is TRBV4-3, the J call TRBJ2-3, with TRBD1 matching over 12 bases. Per the germline V gene, CDR1 is LGHNA and CDR2 is YSLEER. J was trimmed by 5 bases and V by 0 bases; bases with no gene match: 3. This CDR3 contains 16 residues.

This sequence joins TRBV19 and TRBJ2-5, with 12 bases fitting TRBD1. V lost 3 bases, J lost 5 bases, and 7 bases stayed unmatched. CDR3 length equals 16 residues. CDR1 LNHDA and CDR2 SQIVND come from the germline V gene (reference sequence). The CDR3: CASSIPGTGGDETQYF. As DNA, the CDR3 is TGTGCCAGTAGTATCCCCGGGACAGGGGGCGATGAGACCCAGTACTTC. The variable domain in full, completed from reference TRBV19 and TRBJ2-5, reads DGGITQSPKYLFRKEGQNVTLSCEQNLNHDAMYWYRQDPGQGLRLIYYSQIVNDFQKGDIAEGYSVSREKKESFPLTVTSAQKNPTAFYLCASSIPGTGGDETQYFGPGTRLLVL.

This clone came up a few times. The V gene is TRBV24-1, the J gene TRBJ2-5; possibly TRBD1 for D (6 bases). Germline V gene sequence: CDR1 KGHDR, CDR2 SFDVKD. The CDR3 contains 13 residues. V gave up 9 bases and J gave up 5 bases, with 15 bases separating them. The CDR3, as DNA: TGTGCCACCGAAGATGCTAGGGGGGAGACCCAGTACTTC. Amino acid sequence: CATEDARGETQYF.

The J gene is TRBJ1-6, the V gene TRBV24-1; 8 nucleotides line up with TRBD1. V shed 5 bases and J 6 bases; nucleotides not matched to a gene: 8. Germline V gives CDR1 KGHDR, CDR2 SFDVKD. The CDR3 runs to 16 residues. The CDR3 loop reads CATSVHPGQVNSPLHF. The DNA for the CDR3 is TGTGCCACCAGTGTTCACCCGGGACAGGTTAATTCACCCCTCCACTTT.

The chain links TRBV6-5 to TRBJ2-7, with TRBD2 identical over 9 bases. Per the germline V gene, CDR1 is MNHEY and CDR2 is SVGAGI. The CDR3 consists of 15 residues. V was pared by 2 bases and J by 6 bases, with 8 bases of the junction left unmatched. CDR3 sequence (DNA): TGTGCCAGCAGTTACCCTAAGTTAGCGGGAGTCGAGCAGTACGTC. Protein: CASSYPKLAGVEQYV.

The V gene is TRBV4-3, the J gene TRBJ2-1; possible D gene TRBD2, 6 bases. CDR1 is LGHNA, CDR2 YSLEER, per germline. This CDR3 spans 14 amino acids. Trimming removed 7 bases from V and 5 bases from J, with 15 bases in between. For the CDR3, the DNA is TGCGCCAGCACCATAAGCAGGACTAACAATGAGCAGTTCTTC. Translated: CASTISRTNNEQFF.

V and J are TRBV3-1 (or the pseudogene TRBV3-2) and TRBJ2-3; possible D gene TRBD2, 5 bases. The CDR3 has 16 residues. Trimming cost V 3 bases and J 0 bases, with 13 bases left between them. CDR1 and CDR2 (germline): LGHDT, YNNKEL (reference sequence). For the CDR3, the DNA is TGTGCCAGCAGCCACGGCGGACTGGGCAGCACAGATACGCAGTATTTT. Translated: CASSHGGLGSTDTQYF.

In its sample, this clone is medium-sized. The chain joins TRBV4-3 to TRBJ2-2, with TRBD2 matching 15 bases. CDR1 is LGHNA, CDR2 YSLEER, per germline. The CDR3 has 17 residues. Unmatched junction bases numbered 6, after V lost 4 bases and J lost 6 bases. The CDR3 spells CASSLMGLAGGPGELFF. The CDR3, as DNA: TGCGCCAGCAGCCTCATGGGACTAGCGGGAGGTCCCGGGGAGCTGTTTTTT.

The chain employs TRBV24-1 and TRBJ2-1; 8 bases match TRBD2. CDR3 length: 15 residues. Germline values: CDR1 KGHDR, CDR2 SFDVKD. The V and J ends lost 3 bases and 3 bases, in that order; junction bases with no gene match: 3. The CDR3 loop is CATSDPGLDYNEQFF. The CDR3 region has the DNA TGTGCCACCAGTGATCCGGGACTAGACTACAATGAGCAGTTCTTC.

The chain carries TRBV3-1 (or the pseudogene TRBV3-2) and TRBJ2-3; 14 positions match TRBD2. This CDR3 is 16 amino acids long. In germline, CDR1 is LGHDT, CDR2 YNNKEL (reference sequence). V dropped 1 base and J dropped 5; count of bases not matched to a gene: 2. CDR3 sequence reads: CASSQGTSGRIDTQYF. In DNA form, the CDR3 reads TGTGCCAGCAGCCAAGGGACTAGCGGGAGGATAGATACGCAGTATTTT.

This clone appeared a single time. The chain links TRBV29-1 to TRBJ1-3, with unresolved D. In germline, CDR1 is SQVTM, CDR2 ANQGSEA. Trimming removed 2 bases at V and 4 bases at J, with 3 bases between. The CDR3 contains 11 residues. CDR3 bases: TGCAGCGTTGAACGGGGAAACACCATATATTTT. Its translation: CSVERGNTIYF.

The sample holds a few counts of this clone. At one of its ends the junction is not consistent with the germline gene, which may arise from a read error. The V gene is TRBV7-7, the J gene TRBJ2-1; D gene uncertain. The CDR3 runs 16 residues. Germline lookup yields CDR1 SSHAT and CDR2 FNYEAQ (reference sequence). This CDR3 is CASSDRSFSSYNEQFF. CDR3 nucleotide sequence: TGTGCTAGCAGCGATCGGTCCTTTAGCTCCTACAATGAGCAGTTCTTC.

The chain carries TRBV28 and TRBJ2-3; D is unclear. This CDR3 spans 13 amino acids. V lost 10 bases and J 2 bases, leaving 13 bases between the germline ends. In germline, CDR1 is MDHEN, CDR2 SYDVKM. Here the CDR3 reads CATMADSTDTQYF. The CDR3 DNA is TGTGCCACCATGGCTGATTCCACAGATACGCAGTATTTT. Filled out from reference TRBV28 and TRBJ2-3, the complete variable domain reads DVKVTQSSRYLVKRTGEKVFLECVQDMDHENMFWYRQDPGLGLRLIYFSYDVKMKEKGDIPEGYSVSREKKERFSLILESASTNQTSMYLCATMADSTDTQYFGPGTRLTVL.

The sample holds a few counts of this clone. The V call is TRBV2, the J call TRBJ2-1, with D possibly matching TRBD2 (6 bases). CDR3 length: 15 amino acids. Germline V lookup: CDR1 SNHLY, CDR2 FYNNEI. The V end lost 6 bases, the J end lost 7 bases, and 19 bases lay between the germline ends. CDR3: CASRTAGRRGNEQFF. As DNA, the CDR3 is TGTGCCAGCAGGACAGCGGGCCGGCGGGGAAATGAGCAGTTCTTC.

The genes are TRBV5-1 and TRBJ1-2, with D possibly TRBD1 on 5 matching bases. The V gene lost 5 bases and the J gene lost 0 bases, with 11 bases spanning the gap. The CDR3 loop spans 14 amino acids. Germline V lookup: CDR1 SGHRS, CDR2 YFSETQ. In DNA, the CDR3 is TGCGCCAGCAGGCCAGGGTTCGCTAACTATGGCTACACCTTC. Encoded protein: CASRPGFANYGYTF.

The CDR3 coding sequence is TGTGCCAGCAGGGGACAGACCTATAATTCACCCCTCCACTTT. The encoded protein is CASRGQTYNSPLHF. This chain connects TRBV6-6 to TRBJ1-6; 7 positions match TRBD1. CDR3 length: 14 residues. V lost 6 bases to trimming and J lost 2 bases; unmatched junction nucleotides: 1. The germline V gene encodes CDR1 MNHNY and CDR2 SVGAGI (reference sequence).